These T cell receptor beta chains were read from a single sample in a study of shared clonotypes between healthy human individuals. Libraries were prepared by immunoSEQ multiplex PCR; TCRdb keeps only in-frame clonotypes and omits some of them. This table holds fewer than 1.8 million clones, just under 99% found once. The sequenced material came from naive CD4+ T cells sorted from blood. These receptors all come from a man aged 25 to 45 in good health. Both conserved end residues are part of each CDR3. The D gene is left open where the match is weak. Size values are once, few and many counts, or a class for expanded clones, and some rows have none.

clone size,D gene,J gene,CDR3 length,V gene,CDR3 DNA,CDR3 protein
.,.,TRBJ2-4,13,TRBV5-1,TGCGCCAGCTCGAGAGACCTTCGGGACATTCAGTACTTC,CASSRDLRDIQYF
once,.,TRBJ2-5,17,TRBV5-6,TGTGCCAGCAGCCGAAGGAGGCTTAGGACCGTCCAAGAGACCCAGTACTTC,CASSRRRLRTVQETQYF
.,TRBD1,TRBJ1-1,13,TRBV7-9,TGTGCCAGCAGCTTGGACAGGCACACTGAAGCTTTCTTT,CASSLDRHTEAFF
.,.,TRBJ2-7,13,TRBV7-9,TGTGCCAGCAGCGCAGGGACGGCCGGAGAGCAGTACTTC,CASSAGTAGEQYF
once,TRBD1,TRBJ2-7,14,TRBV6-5,TGTGCCAGCAGTGCCAGGGGGAAGACCTACGAGCAGTACTTC,CASSARGKTYEQYF
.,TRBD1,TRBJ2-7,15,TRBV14,TGTGCCAGCAGCCAAAGATCAGGGGGTATATACGAGCAGTACTTC,CASSQRSGGIYEQYF
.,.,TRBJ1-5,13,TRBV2,TGTGCCAGCAGTTCAGGGGTCGGTCAGCCCCAGCATTTT,CASSSGVGQPQHF
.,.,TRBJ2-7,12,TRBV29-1,TGCAGCGCTGCATCCAGCTCCTACGAGCAGTACTTC,CSAASSSYEQYF
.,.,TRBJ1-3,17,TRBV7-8,TGTGCCAGCAGCTTAGAGGTGGGGCTAAGCACTGGAAACACCATATATTTT,CASSLEVGLSTGNTIYF
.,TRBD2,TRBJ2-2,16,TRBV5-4,TGTGCCATTCCCGTGGGACTAGCGGGGAACACCGGGGAGCTGTTTTTT,CAIPVGLAGNTGELFF
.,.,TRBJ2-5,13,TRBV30,TGTGCCTGGAGTTGGAACACCCCAGAGACCCAGTACTTC,CAWSWNTPETQYF
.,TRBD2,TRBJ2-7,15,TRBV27,TGTGCCAGCACCCCTGGCGGGAGCGCGGTCTACGAGCAGTACTTC,CASTPGGSAVYEQYF
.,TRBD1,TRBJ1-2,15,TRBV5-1,TGCGCCAGCAGCTTGGGGGACAGGCCGGACTATGGCTACACCTTC,CASSLGDRPDYGYTF
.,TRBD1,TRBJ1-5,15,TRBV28,TGTGCCAGCAGTTCTCCGGGACAGGGGGAGCAGCCCCAGCATTTT,CASSSPGQGEQPQHF
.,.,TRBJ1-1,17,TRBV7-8,TGTGCCAGCAGCTTAGTCAGGTCGGGGCGGATGAACACTGAAGCTTTCTTT,CASSLVRSGRMNTEAFF
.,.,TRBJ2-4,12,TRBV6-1,TGTGCCAGCAGGCTCCACGGGCCGAACAAGTACTTC,CASRLHGPNKYF
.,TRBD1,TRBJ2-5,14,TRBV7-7,TGTGCTAGCAGCCGGACAGGGACACAAGAGACCCAGTACTTC,CASSRTGTQETQYF
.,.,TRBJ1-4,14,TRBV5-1,TGCGCCAGCAGCTCCGCGGGGAAGCTTGAAAAACTGTTTTTT,CASSSAGKLEKLFF
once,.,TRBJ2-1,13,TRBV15,TGTGCCACCATGGCAGCTACTTACAATGAGCAGTTCTTC,CATMAATYNEQFF
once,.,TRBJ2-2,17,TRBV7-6,TGTGCCAGCAGCCCCATATCCGGATCCCGTAACACCGGGGAGCTGTTTTTT,CASSPISGSRNTGELFF
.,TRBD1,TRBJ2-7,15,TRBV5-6,TGTGCCAGCAGCTTCACTGGACAGGGGCCCTACGAGCAGTACTTC,CASSFTGQGPYEQYF
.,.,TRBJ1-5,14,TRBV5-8,TGTGCCAGCAGCGAAGGGGGTCGCAATCAGCCCCAGCATTTT,CASSEGGRNQPQHF
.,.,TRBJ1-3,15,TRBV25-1,TGTGCCAGCAGTGAATCGGGGTCCTCTGGAAACACCATATATTTT,CASSESGSSGNTIYF
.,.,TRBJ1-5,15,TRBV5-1,TGCGCCAGCAGCTTGGTCTGGGTGCTTAATCAGCCCCAGCATTTT,CASSLVWVLNQPQHF
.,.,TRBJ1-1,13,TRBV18,TGTGCCAGCTCACCACCAGCGAACACTGAAGCTTTCTTT,CASSPPANTEAFF
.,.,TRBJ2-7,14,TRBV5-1,TGCGCCAGCAGCTTGATAGGACTCCTCTACGAGCAGTACTTC,CASSLIGLLYEQYF
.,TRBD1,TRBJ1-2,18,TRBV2,TGTGCCAGCAGTGAAGCTGGGACAGGGGTCCGGGAGGGTTATGGCTACACCTTC,CASSEAGTGVREGYGYTF
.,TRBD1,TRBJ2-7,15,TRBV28,TGTGCCAGCACCTGGGGCGGACAGGGGTCCTACGAGCAGTACTTC,CASTWGGQGSYEQYF
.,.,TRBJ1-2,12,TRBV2,TGTGCCAGCACAGGATCAGGGTATGGCTACACCTTC,CASTGSGYGYTF
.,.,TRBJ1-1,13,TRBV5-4,TGTGCCAGCAGCTCCTCATCTGCGGGAGAAGCTTTCTTT,CASSSSSAGEAFF
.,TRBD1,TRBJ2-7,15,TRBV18,TGTGCCAGCTCACCCCGGGACAGGGAGCGATACGAGCAGTACTTC,CASSPRDRERYEQYF
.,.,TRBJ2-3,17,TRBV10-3,TGTGCCATCAGTGAGTCGATGGCGGGACCGCGCACAGATACGCAGTATTTT,CAISESMAGPRTDTQYF
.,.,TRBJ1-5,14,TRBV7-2,TGTGCCAGCAGCGGGTGGCAGGGTAATCAGCCCCAGCATTTT,CASSGWQGNQPQHF
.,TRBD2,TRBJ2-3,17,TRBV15,TGTGCCACCAGCAGAGATTTGGGGGGAGGGTACACAGATACGCAGTATTTT,CATSRDLGGGYTDTQYF
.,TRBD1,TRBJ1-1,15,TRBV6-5,TGTGCCAGCAGTCTACAGGGGTCGGGGAACACTGAAGCTTTCTTT,CASSLQGSGNTEAFF
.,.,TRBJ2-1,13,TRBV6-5,TGTGCCAGCGGCCTGCGCCCTAACAATGAGCAGTTCTTC,CASGLRPNNEQFF
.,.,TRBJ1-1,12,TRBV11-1,TGTGCCAGCAGCTTCGCGGAAACTGAAGCTTTCTTT,CASSFAETEAFF
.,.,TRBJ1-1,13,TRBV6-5,TGTGCCAGCAGTTCCTGGCTGGGGGAAGAAGCTTTCTTT,CASSSWLGEEAFF
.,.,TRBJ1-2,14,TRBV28,TGTGCCAGCAGTTTAATACAGACCAACTATGGCTACACCTTC,CASSLIQTNYGYTF
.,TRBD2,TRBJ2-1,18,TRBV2,TGTGCCAGCAGTAGCGTCGGACGGCGTCTAGCGGCTTACAATGAGCAGTTCTTC,CASSSVGRRLAAYNEQFF
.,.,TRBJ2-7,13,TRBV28,TGTGCCAGCGGAGGTTTTATCTCCTACGAGCAGTACTTC,CASGGFISYEQYF